The entry below gives a single TCR beta chain sequence along with its context. Antigen unknown. The data derive from a study of cytomegalovirus exposure and HLA in healthy donors. The PCR contained 60 Vbeta and 13 Jbeta primers. As handled by the study authors: Among the unique TCR beta chains that a later analysis counted, about 85 million in all, about 11 million were shared. Measured with immunoSEQ multiplex PCR; TCRdb has only the in-frame clones, and not every one. The D gene and trimming were derived from the DNA, and the V and J assignments and clone size from that table. The sample carries roughly 150,000 clones, around four fifths recorded once. Study-level points and caveats: Owing to their indistinguishability, certain V segments, notably TRBV6-2 and TRBV6-3, were excluded. 164 TCR beta chains were listed as cytomegalovirus-associated. In an earlier analysis, most TCR beta V segments were productive about 87% or about 30% of the time.

The V end lost 3 bases, the J end lost 4 bases, and 18 bases lay between the germline ends. The CDR3 loop spans 16 amino acids. Germline V gene data show CDR1 as SGHTA and CDR2 as FQGNSA. The sample taken for sequencing was PBMCs. The chain employs TRBV7-2 and TRBJ1-2; D perhaps matches TRBD1 (6 bases). The TCR sequence derives from a male donor in good health and CMV-seronegative. CDR3 DNA sequence: TGTGCCAGCAGCTTCGGATATTGGGGGCAAGGCTATGGCTACACCTTC. Amino acid sequence: CASSFGYWGQGYGYTF.